This T cell receptor (beta chain) came from a study of response to subunit inactivated influenza vaccine. There are 16 residues in the CDR3. Trimming stripped 0 bases from V and 5 bases from J, with 16 bases between. Worth noting for this clonotype: What it binds is not known.

Study-wide points: The study's authors posited that every seasonal influenza vaccination enlists few new T cells.

TCRdb recomputed calls from the RT-PCR reads with MiXCR, one row per CDR3 protein. The sample has some 850,000 distinct CDR3 sequences, approximately 18% seen once. This clonotype was sampled from a man in his forties or fifties who received an inactivated influenza vaccine. The input for sequencing was PBMCs from blood, taken 5 days after vaccination. The rearrangement uses TRBV12-3 or TRBV12-4 and TRBJ1-1; tentatively, D is TRBD1 (5 bases). Here the CDR3 reads CASSLALTAGRTEAFF. In DNA form, the CDR3 reads TGTGCCAGCAGTTTAGCGCTAACTGCAGGGCGGACTGAAGCTTTCTTT.